Described below is a single TCR beta chain sequence and its context. Antigen specificity is unknown. This sample includes further DNA sequences coding for the same CDR3. The investigators split CD4+ cells into a CD45RA+ naive subset and a CD45RA-negative memory subset. The data belong to a study of shared clonotypes between healthy human individuals. Study overall: A few men and two women, aged 18 to 49, were donors.

The method was immunoSEQ multiplex PCR; TCRdb's version includes in-frame clones alone and lacks a portion of them. The sample contains 2 million to 3 million clones, more than 90% of which appear only once. Points from the study as a whole: Among non-shared clonotypes, generation probabilities were lower than among those shared by all four donors.

The V end was cut by 1 base, the J end by 0 bases, with 3 bases between. CDR3 size: 12 residues. Germline assignment: CDR1 SQVTM and CDR2 ANQGSEA. Sequenced material: naive CD4+ T cells sorted from blood. Sample subset: CD45RA+ positively selected. The chain is built from TRBV29-1 and TRBJ1-1; D is unclear. The sequence derives from a man younger than 35 in good health. The CDR3 region is CSVEGVNTEAFF. The CDR3 coding sequence is TGCAGCGTTGAAGGGGTGAACACTGAAGCTTTCTTT.